This entry lists 9 T cell receptor beta chains sequenced from one sample in a study of shared clonotypes between healthy human individuals (dated by TCRdb to 2019 to 2021). The library came from the immunoSEQ multiplex PCR assay. TCRdb mirrors the immuneACCESS table, restricted to in-frame sequences. Some clones are absent from its copies; in checked studies, under half trace to an unresolved V gene, and the reason for the others is unknown. The sample contains 500,000 or so clones, about 96% of them found a single time. The ten largest account for about 0.068% of the sample. The sample comprised naive CD4+ T cells sorted from blood. This specimen's cell subset or site label, interpreted: CD45RA+ positively selected. Receptors were obtained from a woman in her twenties or thirties in good health.

V and J are TRBV6-5 and TRBJ2-3; 9 bases are shared with TRBD2. Germline lookup yields CDR1 MNHEY and CDR2 SVGAGI. V was pared by 3 bases and J by 3 bases, with 7 bases of the junction left unmatched. This CDR3 region has 16 residues. The CDR3 reads CASSYITAGGTDTQYF. The CDR3 bases are TGTGCCAGCAGTTATATTACGGCGGGAGGGACAGATACGCAGTATTTT.

This clone was picked up one time. V is TRBV25-1 and J is TRBJ1-5; 7 bases match TRBD1. The germline CDR1 and CDR2 sequences are MGHDK and SYGVNS. This CDR3 comprises 14 residues. V dropped 4 bases and J dropped 7; count of bases not matched to a gene: 7. CDR3 loop: CASSGRGSGQPQHF. CDR3 nucleotide sequence: TGTGCCAGCAGTGGCAGGGGGAGCGGGCAGCCCCAGCATTTT.

The gene calls are TRBV5-1 and TRBJ1-5; TRBD1 is a possible D gene (5 bases). CDR1 and CDR2 (germline): SGHRS, YFSETQ. This CDR3 spans 16 amino acids. V lost 0 bases and J lost 2, with 12 bases in between. Written as DNA, the CDR3 is TGCGCCAGCAGCTTGGGGTCGGGAGGGGGCAATCAGCCCCAGCATTTT. This translates into CASSLGSGGGNQPQHF.

The V and J genes are TRBV5-1 and TRBJ2-2; 12 bases match TRBD1. Losses at the gene ends were 0 bases for V and 4 bases for J; bases not matched to a gene: 1. The CDR3 has 16 amino acids. CDR1 and CDR2 (germline): SGHRS, YFSETQ. The CDR3, as DNA: TGCGCCAGCAGCTTGGAGGGACAGGGGGCCACCGGGGAGCTGTTTTTT. It specifies CASSLEGQGATGELFF.

This clone occurred once. This chain uses TRBV6-5 with TRBJ2-7, with D maybe TRBD1 (6 bases). Trimming took 4 bases from V and 2 from J, leaving 18 bases between them. CDR1 and CDR2 (germline): MNHEY, SVGAGI. The CDR3 loop spans 16 amino acids. In nucleotides, the CDR3 is TGTGCCAGCAGTTTGTTTGGACGAGAGGGGGCCTACGAGCAGTACTTC. It specifies CASSLFGREGAYEQYF.

The chain uses TRBV28 and TRBJ2-7, with 7 bases aligning to TRBD1. V lost 5 bases, J lost 0 bases, and 7 bases stayed unmatched. Germline-derived CDR1 and CDR2 are MDHEN and SYDVKM. The CDR3 consists of 15 residues. The CDR3 sequence: CASSPPGQISYEQYF. The CDR3 region has the DNA TGTGCCAGCAGTCCCCCGGGACAGATCTCCTACGAGCAGTACTTC. Filled out from reference TRBV28 and TRBJ2-7, the complete variable domain reads DVKVTQSSRYLVKRTGEKVFLECVQDMDHENMFWYRQDPGLGLRLIYFSYDVKMKEKGDIPEGYSVSREKKERFSLILESASTNQTSMYLCASSPPGQISYEQYFGPGTRLTVT.

The CDR3 region has the DNA TGTGCCAGCAGTCATACCTTGACAGGTGGCGAGACCCAGTACTTC. Its protein is CASSHTLTGGETQYF. The J gene is TRBJ2-5, the V gene TRBV7-9, with a tentative D call TRBD1 (6 bases). This CDR3 has 15 amino acids. The V and J ends lost 6 bases and 5 bases respectively, with 19 bases between them. Germline CDR1 reads SEHNR; CDR2 reads FQNEAQ (reference sequence).

V gene TRBV29-1 combines with J gene TRBJ1-1; the D is unclear. Per the germline V gene, CDR1 is SQVTM and CDR2 is ANQGSEA. Trimming took 5 bases from V and 3 from J, leaving 16 bases between them. This CDR3 spans 14 amino acids. CDR3 loop: CSVLGLSRYTEAFF. Here the CDR3 DNA reads TGCAGCGTTTTGGGATTGAGTCGCTACACTGAAGCTTTCTTT. The complete variable domain, with remaining parts taken from reference TRBV29-1 and TRBJ1-1, reads SAVISQKPSRDICQRGTSLTIQCQVDSQVTMMFWYRQQPGQSLTLIATANQGSEATYESGFVIDKFPISRPNLTFSTLTVSNMSPEDSSIYLCSVLGLSRYTEAFFGQGTRLTVV.

V and J are TRBV5-1 and TRBJ1-1; maybe TRBD1 (6 bases). Trimming took 0 bases from V and 7 from J, leaving 19 bases between them. Per the germline V gene, CDR1 is SGHRS and CDR2 is YFSETQ. The CDR3 has 16 residues. Written as DNA, the CDR3 is TGCGCCAGCAGCTTGGCCCGGGGGCGCGGGGCGTTTGAAGCTTTCTTT. Its translation: CASSLARGRGAFEAFF.